Here is one TCR beta chain with its context. The target antigen is unknown. V dropped 2 bases and J dropped 3 bases, with 14 bases sitting between them. The germline CDR1 and CDR2 sequences are MNHEY and SVGAGI. CDR3 length equals 16 residues. These data are taken from a study of OX40 agonist ivuxolimab in advanced cancers. About the study: While on treatment, patients had intravenous ivuxolimab at 0.01 to 10 mg/kg every 2 weeks.

Study-wide results and caveats: Some of the nonresponding patients also showed low levels of normalized T-cell clonal expansion. Among the lowest peripheral clonal expansion occurred in 0.1-3.0 mg/kg partial responders. On average, CD8+ T cells had more expanded clones than CD4+.

The table came from immunoSEQ multiplex PCR; TCRdb's copy has only in-frame clones and leaves some out. The profile covers 71,000 or so clones, with roughly 92% appearing a single time and about 2% taken by the ten largest. The sequence derives from an adult with an advanced solid tumor such as melanoma, head and neck, liver or kidney cancer. The specimen comprised CD4+ or CD8+ T cells sorted from blood, sampled in a trial of the OX40 agonist ivuxolimab. V usage is TRBV6-5 and J usage is TRBJ1-3; perhaps TRBD1 as D (5 bases). The CDR3 DNA reads as TGTGCCAGCAGTTACGGGACTCTCGAGAGTGGAAACACCATATATTTT. Translating gives CASSYGTLESGNTIYF.